This entry features one TCR beta chain sequence. The data stem from a study of T cell changes during pregnancy in multiple sclerosis. V was pared by 4 bases and J by 9 bases, with 11 bases of the junction left unmatched. The CDR3 runs to 15 residues. The germline CDR1 and CDR2 sequences are SGHNT and YYREEE (reference sequence). The data were produced by immunoSEQ multiplex PCR, yet TCRdb's version contains in-frame clones alone and is incomplete. The data show about 77,000 clones, approximately 90% seen once. The TCR was taken from a female donor with multiple sclerosis, enrolled in a pregnancy study. Specimen: peripheral blood, collected before pregnancy. V gene TRBV5-4 combines with J gene TRBJ2-1; 9 bases align to TRBD2. CDR3 region: CASSLGLAYGSEQFF. DNA for the CDR3: TGTGCCAGCAGCCTGGGACTAGCTTACGGCAGTGAGCAGTTCTTC.